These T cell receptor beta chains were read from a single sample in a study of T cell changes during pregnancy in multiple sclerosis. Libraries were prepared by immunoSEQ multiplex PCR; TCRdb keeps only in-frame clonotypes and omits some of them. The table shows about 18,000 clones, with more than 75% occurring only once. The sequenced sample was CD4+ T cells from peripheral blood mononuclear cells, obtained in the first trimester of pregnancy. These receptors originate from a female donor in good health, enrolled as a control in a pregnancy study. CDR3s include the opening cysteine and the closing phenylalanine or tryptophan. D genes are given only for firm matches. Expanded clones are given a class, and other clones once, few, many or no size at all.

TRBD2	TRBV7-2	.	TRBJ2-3	CASSLQRGSTDTQYF	TGTGCCAGCAGCTTACAGCGGGGTAGCACAGATACGCAGTATTTT
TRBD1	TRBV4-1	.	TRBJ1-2	CASSQDPGGYGYTF	TGCGCCAGCAGCCAAGATCCAGGGGGCTACGGCTACACCTTC
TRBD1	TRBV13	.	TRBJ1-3	CASSSRQGGNTIYF	TGTGCCAGCAGCTCCAGACAGGGTGGAAACACCATATATTTT
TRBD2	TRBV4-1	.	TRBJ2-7	CASSQEFLRGTREQYF	TGCGCCAGCAGCCAAGAGTTTCTGCGGGGGACGCGAGAGCAGTACTTC
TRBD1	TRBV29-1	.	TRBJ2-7	CSVDHGTGGGGQYF	TGCAGCGTTGACCACGGGACAGGGGGCGGGGGGCAGTACTTC
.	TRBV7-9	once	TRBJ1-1	CASSLALAGQDF	TGTGCCAGCAGCTTAGCGCTGGCAGGACAAGATTTT
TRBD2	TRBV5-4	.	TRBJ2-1	CASSLGASGGYNEQFF	TGTGCCAGCAGCTTGGGGGCTAGCGGGGGTTACAATGAGCAGTTCTTC
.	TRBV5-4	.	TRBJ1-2	CASSLGGGPGYTF	TGTGCCAGCAGCTTGGGGGGGGGTCCTGGCTACACCTTC
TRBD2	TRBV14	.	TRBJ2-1	CASSPLGGANEQFF	TGTGCCAGCAGCCCACTCGGGGGGGCAAATGAGCAGTTCTTC
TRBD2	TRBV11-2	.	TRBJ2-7	CASSPTLAGNEQYF	TGTGCCAGCAGCCCAACGCTAGCGGGTAACGAGCAGTACTTC
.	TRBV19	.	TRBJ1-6	CASSSTPDNSPLHF	TGTGCCAGTAGTTCAACACCCGATAATTCACCCCTCCACTTT
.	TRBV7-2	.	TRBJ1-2	CASGRRVANYGYTF	TGTGCCAGCGGCCGGCGGGTTGCTAACTATGGCTACACCTTC
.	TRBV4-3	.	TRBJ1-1	CASSQGGTGTEAFF	TGCGCCAGCAGCCAAGGGGGGACTGGCACTGAAGCTTTCTTT
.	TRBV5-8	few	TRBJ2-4	CASSRGHSAKNIQYF	TGTGCCAGCAGCCGGGGTCACTCAGCCAAAAACATTCAGTACTTC
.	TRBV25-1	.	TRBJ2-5	CASSEEWRGGQETQYF	TGTGCCAGCAGTGAGGAGTGGAGGGGGGGCCAAGAGACCCAGTACTTC
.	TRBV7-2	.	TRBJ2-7	CASSLGGAPYEQYF	TGTGCCAGCAGCTTAGGAGGCGCCCCCTACGAGCAGTACTTC
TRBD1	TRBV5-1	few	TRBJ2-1	CASSRGGFLGNEQFF	TGCGCCAGCAGCAGAGGGGGCTTCCTAGGGAATGAGCAGTTCTTC
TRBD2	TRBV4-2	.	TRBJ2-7	CASSSAEALADEQYF	TGTGCCAGCAGCTCGGCGGAGGCTCTAGCGGACGAGCAGTACTTC
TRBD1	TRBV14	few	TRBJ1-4	CASSHDRELFF	TGTGCCAGCAGCCACGACAGGGAACTGTTTTTT
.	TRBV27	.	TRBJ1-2	CASSLGLSTNYGYTF	TGTGCCAGCAGTTTAGGTTTATCTACTAACTATGGCTACACCTTC
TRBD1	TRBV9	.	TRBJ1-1	CASSVLQGVGTEAFF	TGTGCCAGCAGCGTACTACAGGGGGTTGGCACTGAAGCTTTCTTT
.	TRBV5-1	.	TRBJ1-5	CASSSEGGYSNQPQHF	TGCGCCAGCAGCTCCGAGGGGGGGTATAGCAATCAGCCCCAGCATTTT
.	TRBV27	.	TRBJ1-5	CASSLGRGGNQPQHF	TGTGCCAGCAGTTTAGGCAGGGGAGGGAATCAGCCCCAGCATTTT
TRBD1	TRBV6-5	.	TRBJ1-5	CASSRDRGNQPQHF	TGTGCCAGCAGCCGGGACAGGGGTAATCAGCCCCAGCATTTT
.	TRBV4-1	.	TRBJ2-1	CASSQDRAQGNEQFF	TGCGCCAGCAGCCAAGATCGGGCCCAGGGGAATGAGCAGTTCTTC
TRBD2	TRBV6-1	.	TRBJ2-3	CASSPSGPTPDTQYF	TGTGCCAGTTCTCCTAGCGGCCCCACCCCAGATACGCAGTATTTT
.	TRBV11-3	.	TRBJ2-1	CASSFRASVYNEQFF	TGTGCCAGCAGCTTTAGGGCTAGCGTTTACAATGAGCAGTTCTTC
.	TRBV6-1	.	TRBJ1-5	CASSVQSTRPSNQPQHF	TGTGCCAGCAGTGTACAATCGACAAGACCTAGCAATCAGCCCCAGCATTTT
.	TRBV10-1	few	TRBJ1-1	CASSSQLNTEAFF	TGCGCCAGCAGTTCACAGCTGAACACTGAAGCTTTCTTT
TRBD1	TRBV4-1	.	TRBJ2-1	CARPDRGLYNEQFF	TGCGCCAGACCGGACAGGGGGCTCTACAATGAGCAGTTCTTC
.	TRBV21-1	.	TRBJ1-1	CASSKADIRNTEAFF	TGTGCCAGCAGCAAAGCCGACATCCGTAACACTGAAGCTTTCTTT
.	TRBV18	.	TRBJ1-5	CASSPSRGTYQPQHF	TGTGCCAGCTCACCATCGCGGGGTACCTATCAGCCCCAGCATTTT
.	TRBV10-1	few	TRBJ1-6	CASSESLTGTLHF	TGCGCCAGCAGTGAGTCGCTGACGGGGACCCTCCACTTT
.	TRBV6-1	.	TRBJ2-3	CASSVAGPDTQYF	TGTGCCAGCAGTGTGGCGGGTCCAGATACGCAGTATTTT
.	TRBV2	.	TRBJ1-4	CASKKTAAATNEKLFF	TGTGCCAGCAAGAAGACAGCCGCTGCAACTAATGAAAAACTGTTTTTT
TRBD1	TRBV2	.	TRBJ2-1	CARSRTGAYNEQFF	TGTGCCAGGTCCAGGACAGGGGCGTACAATGAGCAGTTCTTC
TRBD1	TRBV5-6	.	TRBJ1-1	CASSPPTGRRAEAFF	TGTGCCAGCAGCCCTCCGACAGGGAGGAGAGCTGAAGCTTTCTTT
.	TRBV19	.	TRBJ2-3	CASSIGWPGDEADTQYF	TGTGCCAGTAGTATTGGGTGGCCGGGGGACGAGGCAGATACGCAGTATTTT
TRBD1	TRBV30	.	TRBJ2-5	CAWSVDRGQETQYF	TGTGCCTGGAGTGTAGACAGGGGGCAGGAGACCCAGTACTTC
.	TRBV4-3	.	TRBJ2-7	CASSQERGPSYEQYF	TGCGCCAGCAGCCAAGAAAGGGGTCCTTCCTACGAGCAGTACTTC
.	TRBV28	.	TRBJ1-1	CASSPYGGENTEAFF	TGTGCCAGCAGTCCCTATGGGGGGGAGAACACTGAAGCTTTCTTT
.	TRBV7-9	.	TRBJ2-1	CASGSSYNEQFF	TGTGCCAGCGGCAGCTCCTACAATGAGCAGTTCTTC
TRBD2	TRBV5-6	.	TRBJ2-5	CASSSSGGGTQYF	TGTGCCAGCAGCTCGAGCGGGGGGGGGACCCAGTACTTC
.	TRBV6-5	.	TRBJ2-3	CASSSPRRGPPDTQYF	TGTGCCAGCAGTTCCCCCCGCAGGGGCCCCCCAGATACGCAGTATTTT
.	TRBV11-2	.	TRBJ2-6	CASSRRTASNSGANVLTF	TGTGCCAGCAGCCGACGGACAGCCAGTAACTCTGGGGCCAACGTCCTGACTTTC
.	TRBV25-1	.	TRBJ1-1	CASSEVRGARTEAFF	TGTGCCAGCAGTGAAGTTCGGGGGGCTAGGACTGAAGCTTTCTTT
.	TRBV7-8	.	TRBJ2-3	CASSFTRGDTQYF	TGTGCCAGCAGCTTTACGCGGGGAGATACGCAGTATTTT
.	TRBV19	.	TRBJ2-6	CASSKLETQSRANVLTF	TGTGCCAGTAGTAAACTTGAGACACAAAGTCGGGCCAACGTCCTGACTTTC
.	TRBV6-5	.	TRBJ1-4	CASSYGGRANEKLFF	TGTGCCAGCAGTTACGGAGGTCGGGCTAATGAAAAACTGTTTTTT
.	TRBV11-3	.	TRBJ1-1	CASSFGHLNTEAFF	TGTGCCAGCAGCTTCGGACACCTGAACACTGAAGCTTTCTTT
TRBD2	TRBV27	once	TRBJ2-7	CASSLAGASNEQYF	TGTGCCAGCAGCCTAGCGGGAGCTTCCAACGAGCAGTACTTC
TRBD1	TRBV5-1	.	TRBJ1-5	CASSLAGTDNQPQHF	TGCGCCAGCAGCTTGGCTGGGACAGATAATCAGCCCCAGCATTTT
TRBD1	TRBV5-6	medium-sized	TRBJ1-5	CASRSGQGVGPQHF	TGTGCCAGCAGATCGGGACAGGGGGTAGGTCCCCAGCATTTT
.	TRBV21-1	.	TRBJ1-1	CASSNDYNTEAFF	TGTGCCAGCAGCAACGACTATAACACTGAAGCTTTCTTT
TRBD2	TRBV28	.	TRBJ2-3	CASSLGPRLAEQGDTDTQYF	TGTGCCAGCAGTTTAGGTCCGAGACTAGCGGAGCAGGGGGACACAGATACGCAGTATTTT